The T cell receptor beta chain under discussion was sequenced for a study of PD-L1 blockade in urothelial cancer. Clones were read by immunoSEQ multiplex PCR, and TCRdb kept only the in-frame ones, dropping some. This sample has 48,000 or so clones; roughly 80% occur once, and the top ten carry 8.8%. Time point here: peripheral blood 6 weeks after treatment start. Every patient provided from 1 to 8 samples, collected pretreatment and on-treatment. The sequencing used PBMCs, collected around atezolizumab (anti-PD-L1) treatment. The TCR originated in a man in his 70s with urothelial cancer.

The CDR3 region is CASSPGPFSGTDTQYF. The CDR3 DNA follows: TGCGCCAGCAGCCCAGGCCCTTTTTCGGGCACAGATACGCAGTATTTT. This sequence joins TRBV5-1 and TRBJ2-3; unclear D gene. V was trimmed by 4 bases and J by 1 base, leaving 16 bases between them. This CDR3 has 16 residues. From germline, CDR1 is SGHRS and CDR2 YFSETQ.